This T cell receptor beta chain stems from a study of T cell responses to AZD1222 COVID-19 vaccine. Study observations and caveats: Only 5 or 6 AZD1222 recipients tested seropositive at baseline.

V was pared by 8 bases and J by 4 bases, with 2 bases of the junction left unmatched. This CDR3 contains 12 residues. The germline CDR1 and CDR2 sequences are LNHDA and SQIVND (reference sequence). As regards this clone: Its antigen is unidentified.

The table came from immunoSEQ multiplex PCR; TCRdb's copy has only in-frame clones and leaves some out. The sample records some 100,000 clones, around nine tenths being singletons. Material: peripheral blood, obtained on day 0 of AZD1222 vaccination. The V call is TRBV19, the J call TRBJ1-5; 7 nucleotides match TRBD1. The receptor comes from an adult in good health. The DNA of the CDR3 is TGTGCCAGTGGGGACAGTAATCAGCCCCAGCATTTT. It encodes CASGDSNQPQHF.